Following are 23 T cell receptor beta chains from one sample sequenced in a study of cytomegalovirus exposure and HLA in healthy donors. 60 Vbeta and 13 Jbeta primers were used in PCR. TCRdb keeps only in-frame clones here, not all; method: immunoSEQ multiplex PCR. The repertoire includes some 130,000 clones, roughly 88% of them detected once, and 1.5% to 2% sits in the top ten. The specimen sequenced was PBMCs. These TCRs come from a boy aged 5-17 years in good health and CMV-seronegative.

This clone was observed a handful of times. The V call is TRBV7-6, the J call TRBJ1-2; D is unresolved. This CDR3 region has 13 residues. Trimming left V 2 bases short and J 6 bases short, with 10 bases between. Germline V gene sequence: CDR1 SGHVS, CDR2 FNYEAQ. Here the CDR3 reads CASSLSGGDGYTF. CDR3 DNA sequence: TGTGCCAGCAGCTTATCGGGCGGGGATGGCTACACCTTC.

This chain joins TRBV19 and TRBJ2-2; 10 nucleotides line up with TRBD2. The CDR3 loop spans 16 amino acids. The germline CDR1 and CDR2 sequences are LNHDA and SQIVND (reference sequence). The V gene end was trimmed by 3 bases and the J gene end by 4 bases; junction bases not matched to a gene: 5. The CDR3 DNA reads TGTGCCAGTAGTATTAGGAAGCGGGAGGGCACCGGGGAGCTGTTTTTT. This codes for CASSIRKREGTGELFF.

Regarding this clone: This specimen includes other DNA sequences encoding the same CDR3. J is TRBJ2-7 and V is TRBV27, with D maybe TRBD1 (6 bases). The CDR3 loop spans 14 amino acids. Looked up from germline, CDR1 is MNHEY and CDR2 is SMNVEV (reference sequence). The V and J ends lost 5 bases and 0 bases respectively, with 11 bases between them. The CDR3 coding sequence is TGTGCCAGCAGTAGTACAGGGTCCTCCTACGAGCAGTACTTC. It yields the protein CASSSTGSSYEQYF.

This clone was observed a handful of times. J is TRBJ1-4 and V is TRBV5-4; 8 bases are a match to TRBD1. The V segment lost 2 bases and the J segment 3 bases; nucleotides outside the gene matches: 3. This CDR3 region has 15 residues. Per germline, CDR1 SGHNT and CDR2 YYREEE (reference sequence). CDR3 loop: CASSFGQGANEKLFF. Written as DNA, the CDR3 is TGTGCCAGCAGCTTCGGACAGGGCGCTAATGAAAAACTGTTTTTT.

The rearrangement links TRBV7-2 to TRBJ1-2, with 12 bases aligning to TRBD1. The germline V gene encodes CDR1 SGHTA and CDR2 FQGNSA. CDR3 length: 14 residues. V was pared by 2 bases and J by 7 bases, with 2 bases of the junction left unmatched. CDR3: CASSLRDRGPGYTF. CDR3 bases: TGTGCCAGCAGCTTACGGGACAGGGGGCCTGGCTACACCTTC.

This clone has only a few counts. The chain uses TRBV4-1 and TRBJ2-7; 8 nucleotides line up with TRBD1. The germline CDR1 and CDR2 sequences are MGHRA and YSYEKL. V gave up 4 bases and J gave up 3 bases; unmatched junction bases: 2. This CDR3 has 13 amino acids. Here the CDR3 reads CASSRDRYYEQYF. The CDR3 DNA reads TGCGCCAGCAGCCGGGACAGGTACTACGAGCAGTACTTC.

This clone is a singleton in its sample. This chain uses TRBV29-1 with TRBJ2-7; a weak D match, TRBD1 (6 bases). CDR1 SQVTM and CDR2 ANQGSEA come from the germline V gene. Trimming left V 6 bases short and J 4 bases short, with 19 bases between. The CDR3 loop spans 14 amino acids. The CDR3 region is CSVSDRSLSYEQYF. The CDR3 DNA reads as TGCAGCGTCTCCGACAGGTCCCTATCGTACGAGCAGTACTTC.

J is TRBJ2-7 and V is TRBV5-6; TRBD2 aligns across 8 bases. V lost 2 bases, J lost 2 bases, and 9 bases stayed unmatched. The germline V gene has CDR1 SGHDT and CDR2 YYEEEE. The CDR3 contains 16 residues. For the CDR3, the DNA is TGTGCCAGCAGCTTAGACCCCGGGGGGGTGCCCTACGAGCAGTACTTC. This sequence encodes CASSLDPGGVPYEQYF.

The V gene is TRBV2, the J gene TRBJ2-6, with 16 bases fitting TRBD2. The V segment lost 6 bases and the J segment 3 bases; nucleotides outside the gene matches: 8. Germline V gene lookup returns CDR1 SNHLY and CDR2 FYNNEI. This CDR3 has 19 residues. The CDR3 protein is CASSRPGTSGRGGANVLTF. For the CDR3, the DNA is TGTGCCAGCAGCCGACCCGGGACTAGCGGGAGGGGTGGGGCCAACGTCCTGACTTTC.

This rearrangement joins TRBV2 to TRBJ2-1; TRBD2 matches 7 bases. Trimming took 10 bases from V and 5 from J; bases not matched to a gene: 8. Germline V gene sequence: CDR1 SNHLY, CDR2 FYNNEI. The CDR3 is 13 amino acids. This chain's CDR3 is CAKMASGDNEQFF. DNA of the CDR3: TGTGCCAAGATGGCTAGCGGCGACAATGAGCAGTTCTTC. The variable domain in full, with the rest retrieved from reference TRBV2 and TRBJ2-1, is EPEVTQTPSHQVTQMGQEVILRCVPISNHLYFYWYRQILGQKVEFLVSFYNNEISEKSEIFDDQFSVERPDGSNFTLKIRSTKLEDSAMYFCAKMASGDNEQFFGPGTRLTVL.

V usage is TRBV23-1 and J usage is TRBJ1-1; D unclear. TRBV23-1 is an ORF; its function is uncertain. CDR3 length equals 16 residues. V lost 8 bases and J lost 8, with 27 bases in between. CDR3 loop: CASSESGSSCSAEAFF. CDR3 bases: TGCGCCAGCTCAGAGAGTGGGAGCTCTTGTAGTGCGGAAGCTTTCTTT.

V and J are TRBV19 and TRBJ2-5, with 10 bases that match TRBD2. This CDR3 comprises 15 residues. The germline CDR1 and CDR2 sequences are LNHDA and SQIVND (reference sequence). Trimming took 4 bases from V and 4 from J; bases not matched to a gene: 6. CDR3 sequence reads: CASSKPLAGVETQYF. CDR3 nucleotides: TGTGCCAGTAGTAAACCGCTAGCGGGAGTAGAGACCCAGTACTTC.

This chain uses TRBV7-2 with TRBJ2-1; 14 bases line up with TRBD2. Germline V gene data show CDR1 as SGHTA and CDR2 as FQGNSA. V trimming: 3 bases; J trimming: 9 bases; junction bases outside the gene matches: 7. There are 16 residues in the CDR3. CDR3 in DNA: TGTGCCAGCAGCTTTTGGGGGACTAGCGGGAGTGCTGAGCAGTTCTTC. It is translated as CASSFWGTSGSAEQFF.

The genes are TRBV4-2 and TRBJ2-1; 8 bases are a match to TRBD2. The trim removed 4 bases at V and 5 bases at J, leaving 7 bases unmatched. CDR1 is LGHNA and CDR2 is YNFKEQ in the germline V gene. The CDR3 is 15 residues long. For the CDR3, the DNA is TGTGCCAGCAGCCCGAGAGGAGCGGGAGACAATGAGCAGTTCTTC. Its translation: CASSPRGAGDNEQFF.

The V call is TRBV9, the J call TRBJ2-7, with a possible D match to TRBD2 (5 bases). Germline V gene sequence: CDR1 SGDLS, CDR2 YYNGEE. This CDR3 contains 12 residues. The V and J ends lost 4 bases and 8 bases respectively, with 13 bases between them. CDR3: CASSPGEGKQYF. CDR3 nucleotide sequence: TGTGCCAGCAGCCCGGGCGAGGGCAAGCAGTACTTC.

V is TRBV2 and J is TRBJ2-7; D unresolved. Germline values: CDR1 SNHLY, CDR2 FYNNEI. Trimming removed 0 bases from V and 0 bases from J, with 6 bases in between. This CDR3 is built from 14 residues. The CDR3 region has the DNA TGTGCCAGCAGTGAAGCGCTGAGCTCCTACGAGCAGTACTTC. Protein sequence: CASSEALSSYEQYF.

The rearrangement joins TRBV5-6 to TRBJ2-7; 7 positions match TRBD1. The germline V gene has CDR1 SGHDT and CDR2 YYEEEE. The CDR3 consists of 15 residues. Trimming cost V 0 bases and J 4 bases; bases outside gene matches: 7. The CDR3 reads CASSLGQGSLYEQYF. The CDR3 region has the DNA TGTGCCAGCAGCTTGGGACAGGGCTCCCTTTACGAGCAGTACTTC.

This clone was picked up one time. The rearrangement uses TRBV2 and TRBJ2-3; 12 nucleotides agree with TRBD2. Looked up from germline, CDR1 is SNHLY and CDR2 is FYNNEI. V dropped 4 bases and J dropped 0; count of bases not matched to a gene: 5. The CDR3 extends over 17 amino acids. CDR3 bases: TGTGCCAGCAGTGGACTAGCGGGGGATACTAGCACAGATACGCAGTATTTT. Amino acid sequence: CASSGLAGDTSTDTQYF.

The V gene is TRBV19, the J gene TRBJ1-1; D gene ambiguous. Germline assignment: CDR1 LNHDA and CDR2 SQIVND (reference sequence). Trimming removed 2 bases from V and 1 base from J, with 8 bases in between. The CDR3 length is 14 residues. The CDR3 DNA sequence: TGTGCCAGTAGTATACCCCCAGGGAACACTGAAGCTTTCTTT. This codes for CASSIPPGNTEAFF.

The rearrangement joins TRBV7-9 to TRBJ2-7, with D tentatively TRBD1 (6 bases). V was trimmed by 5 bases and J by 3 bases, leaving 11 bases between them. The CDR3 covers 13 residues. CDR1 and CDR2 (germline): SEHNR, FQNEAQ (reference sequence). This chain's CDR3 is CASSERTDYEQYF. The CDR3 DNA is TGTGCCAGCAGCGAACGGACAGACTACGAGCAGTACTTC.

The CDR3 coding sequence is TGTGCCAGCAGTTTCGGGCTAGCATACAATGAGCAGTTCTTC. Protein product: CASSFGLAYNEQFF. This chain joins TRBV28 and TRBJ2-1; tentatively, D is TRBD2 (5 bases). CDR1 and CDR2 from the germline V gene are MDHEN and SYDVKM. V dropped 3 bases and J dropped 4 bases, with 10 bases sitting between them. The length of the CDR3 is 14 residues.

The rearrangement joins TRBV7-3 to TRBJ2-3; TRBD1 agrees at 8 bases. From germline, CDR1 is SGHTA and CDR2 FQGTGA. The CDR3 consists of 15 residues. V gave up 5 bases and J gave up 3 bases; unmatched junction bases: 7. CDR3 sequence: CASSPTGERTDTQYF. CDR3 coding DNA: TGTGCCAGCAGCCCGACAGGGGAAAGAACAGATACGCAGTATTTT.

This chain links TRBV6-1 with TRBJ1-5; the D is unclear. The CDR3 runs 15 residues. From germline, CDR1 is MNHNS and CDR2 SASEGT. V lost 6 bases and J lost 5, with 17 bases in between. The CDR3 sequence is CASSAFWRRDQPQHF. CDR3 in DNA: TGTGCCAGCAGCGCATTCTGGCGGAGGGATCAGCCCCAGCATTTT.